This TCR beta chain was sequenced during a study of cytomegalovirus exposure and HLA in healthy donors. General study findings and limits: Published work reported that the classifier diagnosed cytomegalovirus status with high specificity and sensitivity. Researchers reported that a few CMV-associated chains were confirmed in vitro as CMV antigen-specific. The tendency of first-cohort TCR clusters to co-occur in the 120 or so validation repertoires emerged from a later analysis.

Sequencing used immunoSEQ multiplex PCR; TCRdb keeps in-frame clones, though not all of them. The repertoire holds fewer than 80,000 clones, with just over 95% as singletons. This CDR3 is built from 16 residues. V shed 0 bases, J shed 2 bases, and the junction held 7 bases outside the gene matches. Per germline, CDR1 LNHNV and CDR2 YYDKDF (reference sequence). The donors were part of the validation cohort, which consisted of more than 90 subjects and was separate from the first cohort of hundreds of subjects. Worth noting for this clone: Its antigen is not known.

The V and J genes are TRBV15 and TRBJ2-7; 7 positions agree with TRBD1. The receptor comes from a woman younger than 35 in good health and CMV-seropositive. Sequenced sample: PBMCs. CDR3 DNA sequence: TGTGCCACCAGCAGAGATCTTACAGGGGTGACCTACGAGCAGTACTTC. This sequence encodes CATSRDLTGVTYEQYF. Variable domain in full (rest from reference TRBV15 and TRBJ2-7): DAMVIQNPRYQVTQFGKPVTLSCSQTLNHNVMYWYQQKSSQAPKLLFHYYDKDFNNEADTPDNFQSRRPNTSFCFLDIRSPGLGDTAMYLCATSRDLTGVTYEQYFGPGTRLTVT.